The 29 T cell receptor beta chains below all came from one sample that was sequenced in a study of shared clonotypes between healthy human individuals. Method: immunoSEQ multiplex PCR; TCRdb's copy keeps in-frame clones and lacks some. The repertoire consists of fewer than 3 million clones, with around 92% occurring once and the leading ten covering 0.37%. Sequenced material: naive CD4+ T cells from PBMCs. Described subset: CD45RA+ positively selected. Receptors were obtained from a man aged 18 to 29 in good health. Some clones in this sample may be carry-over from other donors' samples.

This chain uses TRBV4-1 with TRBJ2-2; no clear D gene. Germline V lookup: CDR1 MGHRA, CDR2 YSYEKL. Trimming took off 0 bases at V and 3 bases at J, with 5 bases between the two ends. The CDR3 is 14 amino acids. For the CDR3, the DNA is TGCGCCAGCAGCCAAGAGGAGTACACCGGGGAGCTGTTTTTT. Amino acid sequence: CASSQEEYTGELFF.

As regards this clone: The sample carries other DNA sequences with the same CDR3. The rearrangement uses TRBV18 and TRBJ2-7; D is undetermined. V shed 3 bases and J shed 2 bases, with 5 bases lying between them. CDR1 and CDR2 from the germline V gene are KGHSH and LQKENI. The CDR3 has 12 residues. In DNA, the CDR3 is TGTGCCAGCTCACCGACCCCCTACGAGCAGTACTTC. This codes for CASSPTPYEQYF.

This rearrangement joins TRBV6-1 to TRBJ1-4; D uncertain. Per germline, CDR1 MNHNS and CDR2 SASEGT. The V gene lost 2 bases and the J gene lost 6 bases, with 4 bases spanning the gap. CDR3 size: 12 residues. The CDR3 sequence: CASSERYEKLFF. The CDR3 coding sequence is TGTGCCAGCAGTGAACGATATGAAAAACTGTTTTTT.

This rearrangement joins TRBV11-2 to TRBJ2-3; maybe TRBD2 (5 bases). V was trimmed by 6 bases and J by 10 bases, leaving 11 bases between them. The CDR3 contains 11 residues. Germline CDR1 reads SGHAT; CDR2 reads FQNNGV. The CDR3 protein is CASSQLRAQYF. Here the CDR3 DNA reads TGTGCCAGCAGTCAATTGAGGGCGCAGTATTTT.

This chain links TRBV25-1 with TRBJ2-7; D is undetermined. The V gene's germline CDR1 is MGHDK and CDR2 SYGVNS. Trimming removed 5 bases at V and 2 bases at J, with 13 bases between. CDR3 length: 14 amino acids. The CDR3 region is CASSLTGNTYEQYF. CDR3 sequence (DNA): TGTGCCAGCAGTTTAACCGGCAACACCTACGAGCAGTACTTC.

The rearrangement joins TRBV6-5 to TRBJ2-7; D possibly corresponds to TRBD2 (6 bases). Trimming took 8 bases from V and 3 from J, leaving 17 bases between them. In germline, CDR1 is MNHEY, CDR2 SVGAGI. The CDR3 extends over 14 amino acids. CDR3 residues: CASSKQAGNYEQYF. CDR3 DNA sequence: TGTGCCAGCTCTAAGCAGGCGGGAAACTACGAGCAGTACTTC.

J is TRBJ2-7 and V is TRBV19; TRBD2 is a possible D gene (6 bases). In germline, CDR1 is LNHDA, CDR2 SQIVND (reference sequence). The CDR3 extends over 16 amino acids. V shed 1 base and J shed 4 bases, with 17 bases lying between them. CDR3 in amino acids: CASSIGGTPSVYEQYF. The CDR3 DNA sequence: TGTGCCAGTAGTATAGGGGGGACTCCTAGCGTGTACGAGCAGTACTTC.

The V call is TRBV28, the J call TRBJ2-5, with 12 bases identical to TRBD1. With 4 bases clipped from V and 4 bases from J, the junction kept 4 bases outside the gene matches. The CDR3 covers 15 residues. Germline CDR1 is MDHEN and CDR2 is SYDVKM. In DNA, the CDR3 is TGTGCCAGCAGTTCGGGACAGGGGGCCGGAGAGACCCAGTACTTC. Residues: CASSSGQGAGETQYF.

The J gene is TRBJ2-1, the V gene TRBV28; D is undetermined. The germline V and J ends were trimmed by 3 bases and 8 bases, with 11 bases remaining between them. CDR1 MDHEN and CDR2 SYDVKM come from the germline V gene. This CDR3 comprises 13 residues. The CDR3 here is CASSLISGYEQFF. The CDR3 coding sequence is TGTGCCAGCAGTTTGATCTCCGGGTATGAGCAGTTCTTC. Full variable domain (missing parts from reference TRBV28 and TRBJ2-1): DVKVTQSSRYLVKRTGEKVFLECVQDMDHENMFWYRQDPGLGLRLIYFSYDVKMKEKGDIPEGYSVSREKKERFSLILESASTNQTSMYLCASSLISGYEQFFGPGTRLTVL.

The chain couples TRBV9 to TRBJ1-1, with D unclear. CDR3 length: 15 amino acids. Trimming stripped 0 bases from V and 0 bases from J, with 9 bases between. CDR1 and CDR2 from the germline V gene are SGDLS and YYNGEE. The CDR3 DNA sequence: TGTGCCAGCAGCGTAGGCCCGGATATGAACACTGAAGCTTTCTTT. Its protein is CASSVGPDMNTEAFF.

CDR3: CASSNPNRVGGYTF. As DNA, the CDR3 is TGTGCCAGCAGTAACCCTAACAGGGTGGGTGGCTACACCTTC. The V and J genes are TRBV28 and TRBJ1-2; D may be TRBD1 (6 bases). Trimming took 5 bases from V and 7 from J, leaving 17 bases between them. Germline assignment: CDR1 MDHEN and CDR2 SYDVKM. The CDR3 extends over 14 amino acids.

The CDR3 DNA reads TGTGCCAGCAGCCCATCTAGCGTGGCGTTCTTC. It is translated as CASSPSSVAFF. V gene TRBV9 combines with J gene TRBJ2-1, with D maybe TRBD2 (6 bases). Looked up from germline, CDR1 is SGDLS and CDR2 is YYNGEE. V lost 4 bases to trimming and J lost 15 bases, with 14 bases between them. The length of the CDR3 is 11 residues.

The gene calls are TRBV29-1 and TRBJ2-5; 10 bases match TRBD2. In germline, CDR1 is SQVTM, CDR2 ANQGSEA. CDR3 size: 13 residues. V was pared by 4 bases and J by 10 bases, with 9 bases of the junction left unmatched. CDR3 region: CSVGRPLAGYQYF. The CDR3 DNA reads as TGCAGCGTTGGTCGTCCACTAGCGGGATACCAGTACTTC.

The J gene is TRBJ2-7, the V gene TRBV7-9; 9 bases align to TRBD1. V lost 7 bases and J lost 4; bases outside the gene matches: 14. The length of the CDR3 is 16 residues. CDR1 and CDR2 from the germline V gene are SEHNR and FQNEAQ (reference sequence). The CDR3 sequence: CASTPTTGGRRYEQYF. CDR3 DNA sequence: TGTGCCAGCACCCCTACTACAGGGGGCCGTCGGTACGAGCAGTACTTC.

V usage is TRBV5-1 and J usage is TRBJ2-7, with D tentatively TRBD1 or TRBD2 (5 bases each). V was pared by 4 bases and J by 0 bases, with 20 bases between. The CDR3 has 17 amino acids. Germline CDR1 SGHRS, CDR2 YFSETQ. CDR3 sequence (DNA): TGCGCCAGCAGCGTAACCCCTCCCGGGGCGAGCTCCTACGAGCAGTACTTC. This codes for CASSVTPPGASSYEQYF. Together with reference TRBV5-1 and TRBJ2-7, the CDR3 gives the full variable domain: KAGVTQTPRYLIKTRGQQVTLSCSPISGHRSVSWYQQTPGQGLQFLFEYFSETQRNKGNFPGRFSGRQFSNSRSEMNVSTLELGDSALYLCASSVTPPGASSYEQYFGPGTRLTVT.

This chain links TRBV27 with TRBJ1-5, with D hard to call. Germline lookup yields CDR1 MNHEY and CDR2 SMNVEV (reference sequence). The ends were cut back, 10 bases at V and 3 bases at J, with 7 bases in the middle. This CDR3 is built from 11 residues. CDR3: CATGFNQPQHF. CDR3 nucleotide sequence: TGTGCCACGGGGTTCAATCAGCCCCAGCATTTT.

The CDR3 loop reads CASRYSPTNEKLFF. CDR3 DNA sequence: TGTGCCAGCAGGTACTCACCAACTAATGAAAAACTGTTTTTT. The chain links TRBV2 to TRBJ1-4, with D uncertain. The germline V gene encodes CDR1 SNHLY and CDR2 FYNNEI. CDR3 length equals 14 residues. Trimming removed 6 bases at V and 0 bases at J, with 8 bases between. Using reference TRBV2 and TRBJ1-4 for the parts outside the CDR3, the full variable domain is EPEVTQTPSHQVTQMGQEVILRCVPISNHLYFYWYRQILGQKVEFLVSFYNNEISEKSEIFDDQFSVERPDGSNFTLKIRSTKLEDSAMYFCASRYSPTNEKLFFGSGTQLSVL.

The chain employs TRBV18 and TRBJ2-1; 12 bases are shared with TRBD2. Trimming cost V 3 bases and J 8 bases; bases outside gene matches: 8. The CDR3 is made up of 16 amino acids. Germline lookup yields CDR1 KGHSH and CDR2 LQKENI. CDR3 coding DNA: TGTGCCAGCTCACCGAACTTGGGACTAGCGGGCCATGAGCAGTTCTTC. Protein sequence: CASSPNLGLAGHEQFF.

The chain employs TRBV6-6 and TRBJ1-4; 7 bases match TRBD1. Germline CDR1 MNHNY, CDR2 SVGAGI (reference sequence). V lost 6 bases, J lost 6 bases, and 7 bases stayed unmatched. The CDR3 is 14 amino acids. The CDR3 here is CASRRPGGDEKLFF. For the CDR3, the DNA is TGTGCCAGCAGGAGACCAGGGGGGGATGAAAAACTGTTTTTT.

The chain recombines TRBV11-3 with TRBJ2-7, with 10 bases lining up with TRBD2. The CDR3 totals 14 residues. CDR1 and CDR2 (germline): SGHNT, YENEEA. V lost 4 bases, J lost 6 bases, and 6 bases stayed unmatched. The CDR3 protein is CASSSSGSVVEQYF. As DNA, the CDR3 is TGTGCCAGCAGCTCTAGCGGGAGCGTGGTCGAGCAGTACTTC.

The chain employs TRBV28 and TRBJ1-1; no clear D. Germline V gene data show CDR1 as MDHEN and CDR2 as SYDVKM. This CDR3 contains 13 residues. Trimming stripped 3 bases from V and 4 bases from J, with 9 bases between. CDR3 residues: CASSFDVSTEAFF. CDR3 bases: TGTGCCAGCAGTTTTGATGTGAGCACTGAAGCTTTCTTT.

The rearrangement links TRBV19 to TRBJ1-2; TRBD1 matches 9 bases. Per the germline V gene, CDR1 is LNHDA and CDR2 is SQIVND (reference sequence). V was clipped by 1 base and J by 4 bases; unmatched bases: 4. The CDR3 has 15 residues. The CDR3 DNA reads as TGTGCCAGTAGTATAGGCTCGACAGGGGGCTATGGCTACACCTTC. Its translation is CASSIGSTGGYGYTF.

CDR3 nucleotide sequence: TGTGCCAGCAGCTCCCCCGGCGGGGCCCTTAGGGGCTACACCTTC. It codes for CASSSPGGALRGYTF. This chain joins TRBV5-5 and TRBJ1-2; tentatively, D is TRBD1 (5 bases). The CDR3 is 15 residues long. Trimming left V 3 bases short and J 8 bases short, with 20 bases between. CDR1 is SGHKS and CDR2 is YYEKEE in the germline V gene (reference sequence). The full variable domain, completed using reference TRBV5-5 and TRBJ1-2, is DAGVTQSPTHLIKTRGQQVTLRCSPISGHKSVSWYQQVLGQGPQFIFQYYEKEERGRGNFPDRFSARQFPNYSSELNVNALLLGDSALYLCASSSPGGALRGYTFGSGTRLTVV.

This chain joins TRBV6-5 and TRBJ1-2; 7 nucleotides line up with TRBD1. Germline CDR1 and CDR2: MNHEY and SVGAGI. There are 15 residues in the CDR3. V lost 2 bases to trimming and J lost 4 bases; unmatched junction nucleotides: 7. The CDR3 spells CASSYARQGGYGYTF. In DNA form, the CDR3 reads TGTGCCAGCAGTTACGCGCGACAGGGAGGCTATGGCTACACCTTC.

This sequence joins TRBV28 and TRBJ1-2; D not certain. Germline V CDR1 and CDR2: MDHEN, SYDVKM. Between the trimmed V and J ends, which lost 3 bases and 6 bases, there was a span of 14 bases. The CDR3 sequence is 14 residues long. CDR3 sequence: CASSLVASAHGYTF. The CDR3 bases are TGTGCCAGCAGTTTGGTGGCATCCGCCCATGGCTACACCTTC.

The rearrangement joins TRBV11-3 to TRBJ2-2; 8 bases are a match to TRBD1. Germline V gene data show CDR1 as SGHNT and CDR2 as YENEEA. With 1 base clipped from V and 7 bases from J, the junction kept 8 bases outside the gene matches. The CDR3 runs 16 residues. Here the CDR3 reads CASSLAGRGRNGELFF. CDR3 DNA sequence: TGTGCCAGCAGCTTAGCGGGCAGGGGGCGAAACGGGGAGCTGTTTTTT.

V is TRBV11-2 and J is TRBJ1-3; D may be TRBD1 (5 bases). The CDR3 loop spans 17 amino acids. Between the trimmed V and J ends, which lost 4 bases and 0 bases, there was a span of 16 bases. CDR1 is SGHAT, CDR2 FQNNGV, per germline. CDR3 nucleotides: TGTGCCAGCAGCTCCAACCGCAGGGATCCCTCTGGAAACACCATATATTTT. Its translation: CASSSNRRDPSGNTIYF. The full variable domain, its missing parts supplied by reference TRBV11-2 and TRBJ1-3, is EAGVAQSPRYKIIEKRQSVAFWCNPISGHATLYWYQQILGQGPKLLIQFQNNGVVDDSQLPKDRFSAERLKGVDSTLKIQPAKLEDSAVYLCASSSNRRDPSGNTIYFGEGSWLTVV.

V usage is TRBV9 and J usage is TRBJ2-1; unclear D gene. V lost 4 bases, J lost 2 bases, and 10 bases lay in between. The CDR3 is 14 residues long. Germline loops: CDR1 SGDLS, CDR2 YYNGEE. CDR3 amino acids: CASSQFSTYNEQFF. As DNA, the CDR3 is TGTGCCAGCAGCCAGTTTTCGACCTACAATGAGCAGTTCTTC.

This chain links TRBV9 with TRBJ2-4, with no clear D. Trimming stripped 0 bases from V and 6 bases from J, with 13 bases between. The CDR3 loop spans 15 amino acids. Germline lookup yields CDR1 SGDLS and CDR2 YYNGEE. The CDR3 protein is CASSVGPVPPNIQYF. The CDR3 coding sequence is TGTGCCAGCAGCGTAGGGCCGGTCCCCCCAAACATTCAGTACTTC.